The T cell receptor (beta chain) described here comes from a study of T cell changes during pregnancy in multiple sclerosis. Some clones are missing from TCRdb's copy, which holds only in-frame ones; the method was immunoSEQ multiplex PCR. This repertoire shows approximately 44,000 clones, roughly 92% found once; its top ten account for about 0.73%. The sample consisted of CD4+ T cells from peripheral blood mononuclear cells, taken in the first trimester of pregnancy. The receptor was derived from a female donor with multiple sclerosis, enrolled in a pregnancy study.

CDR3 DNA: TGCAGCCCATATCCCCTAGCGGGAACCTACGAGCAGTACTTC. Its translation: CSPYPLAGTYEQYF. J is TRBJ2-7 and V is TRBV29-1; TRBD2 agrees at 9 bases. Germline V gene data show CDR1 as SQVTM and CDR2 as ANQGSEA. CDR3 length equals 14 residues. V lost 8 bases, J lost 2 bases, and 10 bases stayed unmatched.